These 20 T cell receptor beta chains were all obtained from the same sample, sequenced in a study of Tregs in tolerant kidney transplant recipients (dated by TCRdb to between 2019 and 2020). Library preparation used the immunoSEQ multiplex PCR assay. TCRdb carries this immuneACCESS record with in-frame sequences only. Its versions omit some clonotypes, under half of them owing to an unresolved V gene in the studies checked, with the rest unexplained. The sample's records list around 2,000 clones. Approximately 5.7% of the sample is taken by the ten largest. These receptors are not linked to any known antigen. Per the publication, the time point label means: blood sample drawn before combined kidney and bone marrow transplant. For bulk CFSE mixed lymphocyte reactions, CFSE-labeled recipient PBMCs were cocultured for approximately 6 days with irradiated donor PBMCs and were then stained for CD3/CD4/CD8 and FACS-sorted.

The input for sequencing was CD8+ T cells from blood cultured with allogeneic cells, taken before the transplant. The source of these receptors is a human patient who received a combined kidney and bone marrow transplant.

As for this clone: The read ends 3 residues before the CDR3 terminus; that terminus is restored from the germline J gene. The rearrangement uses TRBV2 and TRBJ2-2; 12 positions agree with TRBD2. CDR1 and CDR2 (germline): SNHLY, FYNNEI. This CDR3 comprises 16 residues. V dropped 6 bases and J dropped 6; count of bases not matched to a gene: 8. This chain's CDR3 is CASRGLAGGLSGELFF. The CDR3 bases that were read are TGTGCCAGCAGGGGTCTAGCGGGGGGGCTGTCCGGGGAG.

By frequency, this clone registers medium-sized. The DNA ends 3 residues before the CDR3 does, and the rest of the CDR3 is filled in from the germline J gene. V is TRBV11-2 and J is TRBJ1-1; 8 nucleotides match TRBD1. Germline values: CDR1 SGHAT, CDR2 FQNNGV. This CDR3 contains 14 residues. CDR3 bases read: TGTGCCAGCAGCTTAGCTGGGACAGGAGCCGAA. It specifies CASSLAGTGAE. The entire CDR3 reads CASSLAGTGAEAFF.

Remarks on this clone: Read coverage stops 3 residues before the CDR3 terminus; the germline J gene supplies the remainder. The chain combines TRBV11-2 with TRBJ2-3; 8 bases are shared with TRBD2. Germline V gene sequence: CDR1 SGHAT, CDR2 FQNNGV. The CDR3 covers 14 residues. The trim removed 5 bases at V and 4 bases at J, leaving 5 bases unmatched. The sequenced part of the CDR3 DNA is TGTGCCAGCAGCACCTGGACTAGCTCAGATACG. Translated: CASSTWTSSDT. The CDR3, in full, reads CASSTWTSSDTQYF.

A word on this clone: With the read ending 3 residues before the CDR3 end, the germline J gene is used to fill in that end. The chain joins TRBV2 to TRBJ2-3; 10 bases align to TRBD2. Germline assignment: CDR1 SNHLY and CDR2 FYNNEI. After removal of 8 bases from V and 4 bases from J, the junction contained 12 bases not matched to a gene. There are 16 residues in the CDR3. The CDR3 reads CASQSSSLAGADTQYF. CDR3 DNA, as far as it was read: TGTGCCAGCCAAAGTTCGAGTCTAGCGGGGGCAGATACG.

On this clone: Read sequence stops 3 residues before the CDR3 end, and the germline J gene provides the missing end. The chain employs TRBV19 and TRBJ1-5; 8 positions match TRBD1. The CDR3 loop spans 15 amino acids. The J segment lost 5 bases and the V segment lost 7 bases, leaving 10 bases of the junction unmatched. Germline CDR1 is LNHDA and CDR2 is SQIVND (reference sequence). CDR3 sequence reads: CASTPGQGADQPQHF. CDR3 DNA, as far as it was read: TGTGCCAGTACCCCGGGCCAGGGGGCCGATCAGCCC. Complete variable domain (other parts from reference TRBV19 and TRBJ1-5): DGGITQSPKYLFRKEGQNVTLSCEQNLNHDAMYWYRQDPGQGLRLIYYSQIVNDFQKGDIAEGYSVSREKKESFPLTVTSAQKNPTAFYLCASTPGQGADQPQHFGDGTRLSIL.

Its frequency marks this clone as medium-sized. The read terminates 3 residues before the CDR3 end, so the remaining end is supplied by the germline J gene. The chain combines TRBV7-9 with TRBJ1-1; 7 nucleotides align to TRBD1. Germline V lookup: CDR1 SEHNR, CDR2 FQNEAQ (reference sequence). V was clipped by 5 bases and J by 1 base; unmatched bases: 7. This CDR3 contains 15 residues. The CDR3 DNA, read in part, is TGTGCCAGCAGCGCTCAAGGGGGCCCGAACACTGAA. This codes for CASSAQGGPNTE. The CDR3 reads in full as CASSAQGGPNTEAFF.

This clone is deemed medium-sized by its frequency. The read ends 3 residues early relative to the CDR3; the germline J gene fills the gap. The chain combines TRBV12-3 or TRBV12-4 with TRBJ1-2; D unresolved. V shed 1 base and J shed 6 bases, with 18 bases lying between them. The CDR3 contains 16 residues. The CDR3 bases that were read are TGTGCCAGCAGTTTAGGTGCGGATATTCCCGGGGATGGC. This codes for CASSLGADIPGDG. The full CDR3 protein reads CASSLGADIPGDGYTF.

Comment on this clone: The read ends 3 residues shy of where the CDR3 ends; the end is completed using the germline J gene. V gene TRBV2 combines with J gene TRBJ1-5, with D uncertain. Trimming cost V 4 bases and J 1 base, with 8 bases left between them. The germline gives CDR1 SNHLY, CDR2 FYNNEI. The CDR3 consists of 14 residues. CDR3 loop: CASSATRSNQPQHF. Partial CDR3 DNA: TGTGCCAGCAGTGCTACGCGGAGCAATCAGCCC.

Incomplete CDR3 DNA: TGTGCCAGCAGCCGCGCCACTAGCGGGAAAGAGACC. This gives the protein CASSRATSGKET. The full CDR3 sequence reads CASSRATSGKETQYF. The rearrangement links TRBV2 to TRBJ2-5, with TRBD2 identical over 10 bases. The read terminates 3 residues before the CDR3 end, so the remaining end is supplied by the germline J gene. The J segment lost 3 bases and the V segment lost 6 bases, leaving 7 bases of the junction unmatched. CDR1 is SNHLY, CDR2 FYNNEI, per germline. This CDR3 comprises 15 residues. Drawing the rest from reference TRBV2 and TRBJ2-5, the complete variable domain is EPEVTQTPSHQVTQMGQEVILRCVPISNHLYFYWYRQILGQKVEFLVSFYNNEISEKSEIFDDQFSVERPDGSNFTLKIRSTKLEDSAMYFCASSRATSGKETQYFGPGTRLLVL.

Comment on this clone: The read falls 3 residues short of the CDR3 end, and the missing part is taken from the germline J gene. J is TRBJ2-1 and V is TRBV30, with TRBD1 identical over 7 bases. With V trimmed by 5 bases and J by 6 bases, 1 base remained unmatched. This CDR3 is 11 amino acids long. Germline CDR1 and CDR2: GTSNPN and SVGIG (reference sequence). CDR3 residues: CAWGTVNEQFF. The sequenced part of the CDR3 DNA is TGTGCCTGGGGGACAGTCAATGAG.

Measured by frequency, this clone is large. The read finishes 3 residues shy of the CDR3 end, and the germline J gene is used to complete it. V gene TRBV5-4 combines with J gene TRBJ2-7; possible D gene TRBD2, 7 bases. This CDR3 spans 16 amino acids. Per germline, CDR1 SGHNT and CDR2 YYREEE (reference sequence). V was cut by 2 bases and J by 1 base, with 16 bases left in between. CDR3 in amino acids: CASSLTGGTYSYEQYF. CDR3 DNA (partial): TGTGCCAGCAGCTTAACGGGGGGCACCTATTCCTACGAG.

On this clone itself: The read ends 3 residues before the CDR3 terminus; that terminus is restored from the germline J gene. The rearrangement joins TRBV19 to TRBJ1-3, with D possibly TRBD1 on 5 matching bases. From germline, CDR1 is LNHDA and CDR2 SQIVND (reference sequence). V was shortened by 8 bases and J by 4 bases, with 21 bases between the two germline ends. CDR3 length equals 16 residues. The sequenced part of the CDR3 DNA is TGTGCCAGTCGGCCTCCGGGGGTAGGATCGGGAAACACC. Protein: CASRPPGVGSGNT. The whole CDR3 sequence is CASRPPGVGSGNTIYF. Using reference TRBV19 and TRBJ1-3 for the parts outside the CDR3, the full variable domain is DGGITQSPKYLFRKEGQNVTLSCEQNLNHDAMYWYRQDPGQGLRLIYYSQIVNDFQKGDIAEGYSVSREKKESFPLTVTSAQKNPTAFYLCASRPPGVGSGNTIYFGEGSWLTVV.

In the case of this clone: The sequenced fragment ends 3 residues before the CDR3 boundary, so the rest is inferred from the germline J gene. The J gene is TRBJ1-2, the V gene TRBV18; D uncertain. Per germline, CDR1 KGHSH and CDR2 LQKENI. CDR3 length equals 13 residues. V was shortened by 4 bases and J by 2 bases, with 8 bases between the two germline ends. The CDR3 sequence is CASSLRSNYGYTF. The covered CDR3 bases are TGTGCCAGCTCACTGCGAAGCAACTATGGC.

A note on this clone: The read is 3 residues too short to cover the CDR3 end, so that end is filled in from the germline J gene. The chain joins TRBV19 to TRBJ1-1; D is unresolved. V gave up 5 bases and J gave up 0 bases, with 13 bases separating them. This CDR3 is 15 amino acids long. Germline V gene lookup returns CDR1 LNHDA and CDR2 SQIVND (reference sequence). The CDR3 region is CASSPAGYMNTEAFF. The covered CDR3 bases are TGTGCCAGTAGTCCGGCAGGATATATGAACACTGAA.

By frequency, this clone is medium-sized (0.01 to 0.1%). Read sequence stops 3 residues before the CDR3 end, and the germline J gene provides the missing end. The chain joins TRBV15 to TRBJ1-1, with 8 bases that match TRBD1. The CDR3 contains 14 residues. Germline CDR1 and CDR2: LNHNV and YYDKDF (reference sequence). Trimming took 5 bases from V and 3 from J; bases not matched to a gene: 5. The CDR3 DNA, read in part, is TGTGCCACCAGCCCAGGGGGCGGATACACTGAA. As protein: CATSPGGGYTE. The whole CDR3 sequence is CATSPGGGYTEAFF.

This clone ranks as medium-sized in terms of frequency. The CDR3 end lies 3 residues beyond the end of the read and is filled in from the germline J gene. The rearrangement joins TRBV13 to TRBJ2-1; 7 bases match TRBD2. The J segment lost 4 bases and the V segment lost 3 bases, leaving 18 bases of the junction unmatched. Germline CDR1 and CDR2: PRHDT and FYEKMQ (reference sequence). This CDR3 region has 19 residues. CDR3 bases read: TGTGCCAGCAGCTTCCTTTTCGGCGGGAGTGTTCCCCCTTACAATGAG. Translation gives CASSFLFGGSVPPYNE. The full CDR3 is CASSFLFGGSVPPYNEQFF. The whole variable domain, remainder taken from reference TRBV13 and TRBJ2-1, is AAGVIQSPRHLIKEKRETATLKCYPIPRHDTVYWYQQGPGQDPQFLISFYEKMQSDKGSIPDRFSAQQFSDYHSELNMSSLELGDSALYFCASSFLFGGSVPPYNEQFFGPGTRLTVL.

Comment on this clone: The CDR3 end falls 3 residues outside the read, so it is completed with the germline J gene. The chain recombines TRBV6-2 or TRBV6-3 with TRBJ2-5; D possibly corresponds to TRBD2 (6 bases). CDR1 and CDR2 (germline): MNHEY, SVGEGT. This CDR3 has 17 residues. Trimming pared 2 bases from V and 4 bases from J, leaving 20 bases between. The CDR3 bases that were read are TGTGCCAGCAGTTACGAGGTAGCGGTCGAGGTCTCAGAGACC. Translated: CASSYEVAVEVSET. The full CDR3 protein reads CASSYEVAVEVSETQYF.

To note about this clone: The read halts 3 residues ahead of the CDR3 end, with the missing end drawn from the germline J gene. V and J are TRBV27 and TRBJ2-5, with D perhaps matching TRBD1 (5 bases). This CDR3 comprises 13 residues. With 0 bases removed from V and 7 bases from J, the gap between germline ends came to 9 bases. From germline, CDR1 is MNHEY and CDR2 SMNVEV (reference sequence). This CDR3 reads CASSLSAQGTQYF. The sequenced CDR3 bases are TGTGCCAGCAGTTTATCTGCCCAGGGGACC.

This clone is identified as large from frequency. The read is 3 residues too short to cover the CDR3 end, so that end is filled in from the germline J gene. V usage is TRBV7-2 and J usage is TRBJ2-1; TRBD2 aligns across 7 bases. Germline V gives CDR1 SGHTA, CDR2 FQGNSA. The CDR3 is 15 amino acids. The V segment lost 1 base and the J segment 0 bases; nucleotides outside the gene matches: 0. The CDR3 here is CASSLGGGSYNEQFF. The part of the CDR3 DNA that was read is TGTGCCAGCAGCTTAGGCGGGGGCTCCTACAATGAG.

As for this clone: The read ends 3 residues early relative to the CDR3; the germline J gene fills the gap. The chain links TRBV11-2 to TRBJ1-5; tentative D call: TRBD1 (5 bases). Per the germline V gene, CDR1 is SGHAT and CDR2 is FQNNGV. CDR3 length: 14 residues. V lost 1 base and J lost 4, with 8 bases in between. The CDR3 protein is CASSLGQTNQPQHF. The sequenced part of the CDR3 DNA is TGTGCCAGCAGCTTAGGACAGACAAATCAGCCC.